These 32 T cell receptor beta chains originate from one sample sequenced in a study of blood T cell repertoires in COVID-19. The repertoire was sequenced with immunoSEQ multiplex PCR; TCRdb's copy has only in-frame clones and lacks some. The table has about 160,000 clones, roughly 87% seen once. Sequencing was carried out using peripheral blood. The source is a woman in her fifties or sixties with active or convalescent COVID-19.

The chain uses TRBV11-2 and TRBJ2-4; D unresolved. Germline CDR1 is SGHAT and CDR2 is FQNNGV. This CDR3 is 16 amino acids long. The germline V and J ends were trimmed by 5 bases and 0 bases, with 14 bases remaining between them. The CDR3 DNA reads TGTGCCAGCAGCCGACAAAGTCTCCTAGCCAAAAACATTCAGTACTTC. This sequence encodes CASSRQSLLAKNIQYF.

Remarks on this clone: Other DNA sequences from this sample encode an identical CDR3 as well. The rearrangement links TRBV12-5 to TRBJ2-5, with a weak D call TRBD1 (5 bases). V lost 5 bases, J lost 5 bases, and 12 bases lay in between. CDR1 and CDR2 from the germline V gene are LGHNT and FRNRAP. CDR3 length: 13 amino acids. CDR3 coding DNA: TGTGCTAGTGGTCTGGGCAGACAGGAGACCCAGTACTTC. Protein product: CASGLGRQETQYF.

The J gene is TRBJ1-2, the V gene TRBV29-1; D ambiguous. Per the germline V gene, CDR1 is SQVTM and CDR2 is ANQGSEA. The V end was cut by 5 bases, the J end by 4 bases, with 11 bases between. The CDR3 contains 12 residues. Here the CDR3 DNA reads TGCAGCGTTTATGACTCGTCCTATGGCTACACCTTC. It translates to CSVYDSSYGYTF.

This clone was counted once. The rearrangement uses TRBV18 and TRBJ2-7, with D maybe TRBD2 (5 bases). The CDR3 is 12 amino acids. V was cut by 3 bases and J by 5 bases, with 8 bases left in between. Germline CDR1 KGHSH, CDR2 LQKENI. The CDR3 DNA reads TGTGCCAGCTCACCGGGTAGCGACGAGCAGTACTTC. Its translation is CASSPGSDEQYF.

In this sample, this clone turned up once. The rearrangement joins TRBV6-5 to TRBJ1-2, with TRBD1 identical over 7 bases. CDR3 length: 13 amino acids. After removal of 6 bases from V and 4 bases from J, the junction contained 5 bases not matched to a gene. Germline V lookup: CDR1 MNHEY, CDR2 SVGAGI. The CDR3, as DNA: TGTGCCAGCAGAGGGACAGAATTCTATGGCTACACCTTC. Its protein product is CASRGTEFYGYTF.

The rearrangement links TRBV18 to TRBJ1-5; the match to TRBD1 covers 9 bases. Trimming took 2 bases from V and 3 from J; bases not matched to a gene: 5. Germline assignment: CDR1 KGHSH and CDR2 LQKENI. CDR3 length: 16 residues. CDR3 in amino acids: CASSPRQGGSNQPQHF. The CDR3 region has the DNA TGTGCCAGCTCACCAAGACAGGGGGGTTCCAATCAGCCCCAGCATTTT.

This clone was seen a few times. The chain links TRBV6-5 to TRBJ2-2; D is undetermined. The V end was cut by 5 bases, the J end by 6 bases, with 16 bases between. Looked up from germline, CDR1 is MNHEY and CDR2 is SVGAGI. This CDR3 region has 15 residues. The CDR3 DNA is TGTGCCAGCAGTACGGCCTTCCGACTTTCCGGGGAGCTGTTTTTT. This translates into CASSTAFRLSGELFF.

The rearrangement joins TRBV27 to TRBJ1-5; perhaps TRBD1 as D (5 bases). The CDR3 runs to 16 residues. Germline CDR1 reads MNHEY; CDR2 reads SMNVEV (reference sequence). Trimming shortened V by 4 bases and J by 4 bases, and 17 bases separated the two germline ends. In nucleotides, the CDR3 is TGTGCCAGCAGTTCAGGGTGGGGAGGGGCGAATCAGCCCCAGCATTTT. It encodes CASSSGWGGANQPQHF.

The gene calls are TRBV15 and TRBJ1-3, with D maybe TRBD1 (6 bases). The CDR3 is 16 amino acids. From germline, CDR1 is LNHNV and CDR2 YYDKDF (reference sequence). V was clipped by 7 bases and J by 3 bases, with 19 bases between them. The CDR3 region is CATTPGRGRSGNTIYF. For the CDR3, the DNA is TGTGCCACCACCCCTGGCAGGGGCAGGAGTGGAAACACCATATATTTT.

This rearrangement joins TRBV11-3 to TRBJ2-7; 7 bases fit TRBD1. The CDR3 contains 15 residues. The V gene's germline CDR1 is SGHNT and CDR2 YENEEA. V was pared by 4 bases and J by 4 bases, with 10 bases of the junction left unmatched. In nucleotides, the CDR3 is TGTGCCAGCAGCTCGAGCTGGACAGGCCCGTACGAGCAGTACTTC. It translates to CASSSSWTGPYEQYF.

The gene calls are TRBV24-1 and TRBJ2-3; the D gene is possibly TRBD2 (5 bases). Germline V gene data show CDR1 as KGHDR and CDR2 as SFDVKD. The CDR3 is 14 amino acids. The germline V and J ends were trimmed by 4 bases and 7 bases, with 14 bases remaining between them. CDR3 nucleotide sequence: TGTGCCACCAGTGAGCCGGGATCTCTTAATACGCAGTATTTT. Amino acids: CATSEPGSLNTQYF.

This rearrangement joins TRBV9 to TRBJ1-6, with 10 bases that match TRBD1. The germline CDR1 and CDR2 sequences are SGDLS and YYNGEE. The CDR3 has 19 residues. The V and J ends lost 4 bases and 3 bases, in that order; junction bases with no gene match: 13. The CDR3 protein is CASSTQTGGFSDYNSPLHF. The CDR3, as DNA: TGTGCCAGCAGCACTCAGACAGGGGGCTTCAGCGACTATAATTCACCCCTCCACTTT.

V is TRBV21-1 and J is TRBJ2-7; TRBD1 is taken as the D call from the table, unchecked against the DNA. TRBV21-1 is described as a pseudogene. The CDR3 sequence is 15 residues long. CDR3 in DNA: TGTGCCAGCAGCAAAGTCGACAGGGGGCTCCGCGAGCAGTACTTC. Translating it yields CASSKVDRGLREQYF.

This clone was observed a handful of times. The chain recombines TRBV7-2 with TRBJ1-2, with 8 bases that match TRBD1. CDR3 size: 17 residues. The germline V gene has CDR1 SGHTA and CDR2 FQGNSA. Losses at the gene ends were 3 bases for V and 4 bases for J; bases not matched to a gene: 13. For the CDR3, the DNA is TGTGCCAGCAGCTTGAGCTACCGGGACAGGTTGTCCTATGGCTACACCTTC. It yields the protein CASSLSYRDRLSYGYTF.

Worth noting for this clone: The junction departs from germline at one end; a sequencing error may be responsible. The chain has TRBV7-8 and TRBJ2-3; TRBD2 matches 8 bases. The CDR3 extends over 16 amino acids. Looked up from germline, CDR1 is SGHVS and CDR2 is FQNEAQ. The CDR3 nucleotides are TGCGCCAGCAGCTTCGCCGGGGGGGGGCGGACAGATACGCAGTATTTT. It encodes CASSFAGGGRTDTQYF.

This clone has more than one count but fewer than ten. CDR3 protein: CASSPWANTEAFF. CDR3 sequence (DNA): TGTGCCAGCAGCCCCTGGGCGAACACTGAAGCTTTCTTT. The chain has TRBV5-8 and TRBJ1-1; D is undetermined. Germline assignment: CDR1 SGHTS and CDR2 YDEGEE. V was shortened by 4 bases and J by 1 base, with 8 bases between the two germline ends. The CDR3 is 13 residues long.

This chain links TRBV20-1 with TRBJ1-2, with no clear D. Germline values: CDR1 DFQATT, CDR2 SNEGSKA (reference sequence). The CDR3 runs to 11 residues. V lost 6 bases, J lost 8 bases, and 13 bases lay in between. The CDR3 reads CSAQNQAGYTF. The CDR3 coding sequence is TGCAGTGCACAAAACCAGGCCGGCTACACCTTC.

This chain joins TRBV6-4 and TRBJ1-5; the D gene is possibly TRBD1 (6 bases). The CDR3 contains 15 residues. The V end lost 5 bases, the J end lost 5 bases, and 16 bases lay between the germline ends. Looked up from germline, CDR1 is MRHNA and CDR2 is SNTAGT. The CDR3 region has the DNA TGTGCCAGCAGTCTACTACGGGACACTCATCAGCCCCAGCATTTT. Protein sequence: CASSLLRDTHQPQHF.

The DNA of the CDR3 is TGTGCCACCAGCAGAGCCGCGGGGCAGCCTAATGAAAAACTGTTTTTT. Amino acids: CATSRAAGQPNEKLFF. This chain links TRBV15 with TRBJ1-4, with D maybe TRBD1 (5 bases). This CDR3 comprises 16 residues. Looked up from germline, CDR1 is LNHNV and CDR2 is YYDKDF (reference sequence). V was cut by 1 base and J by 3 bases, with 12 bases left in between.

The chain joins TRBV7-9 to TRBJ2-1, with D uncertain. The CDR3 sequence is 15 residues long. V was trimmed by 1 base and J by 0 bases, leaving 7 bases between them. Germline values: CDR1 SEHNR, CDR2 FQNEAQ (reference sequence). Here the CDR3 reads CASSLGASSYNEQFF. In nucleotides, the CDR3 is TGTGCCAGCAGCTTAGGGGCGAGCTCCTACAATGAGCAGTTCTTC.

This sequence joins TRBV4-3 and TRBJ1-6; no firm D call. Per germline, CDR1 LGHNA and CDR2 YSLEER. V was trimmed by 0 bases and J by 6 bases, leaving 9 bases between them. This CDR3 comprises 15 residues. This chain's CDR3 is CASSQDWGANSPLHF. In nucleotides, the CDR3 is TGCGCCAGCAGCCAAGATTGGGGAGCTAATTCACCCCTCCACTTT.

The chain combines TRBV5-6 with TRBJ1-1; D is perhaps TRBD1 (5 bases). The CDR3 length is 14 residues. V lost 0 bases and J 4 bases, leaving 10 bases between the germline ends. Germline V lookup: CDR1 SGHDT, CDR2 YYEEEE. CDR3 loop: CASSLEGRATEAFF. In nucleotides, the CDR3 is TGTGCCAGCAGCTTGGAGGGCAGGGCCACTGAAGCTTTCTTT.

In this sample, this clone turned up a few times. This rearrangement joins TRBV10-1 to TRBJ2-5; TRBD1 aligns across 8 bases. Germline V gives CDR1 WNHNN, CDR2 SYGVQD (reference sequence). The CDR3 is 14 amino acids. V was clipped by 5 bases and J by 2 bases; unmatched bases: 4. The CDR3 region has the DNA TGCGCCAGCAGTTGCACAGGGGGGCAAGAGACCCAGTACTTC. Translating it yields CASSCTGGQETQYF.

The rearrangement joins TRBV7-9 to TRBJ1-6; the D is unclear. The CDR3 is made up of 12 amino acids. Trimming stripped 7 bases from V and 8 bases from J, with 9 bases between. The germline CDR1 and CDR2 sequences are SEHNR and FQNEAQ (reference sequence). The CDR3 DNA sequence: TGTGCCAGCAACCTAAACGATTCACCCCTCCACTTT. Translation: CASNLNDSPLHF.

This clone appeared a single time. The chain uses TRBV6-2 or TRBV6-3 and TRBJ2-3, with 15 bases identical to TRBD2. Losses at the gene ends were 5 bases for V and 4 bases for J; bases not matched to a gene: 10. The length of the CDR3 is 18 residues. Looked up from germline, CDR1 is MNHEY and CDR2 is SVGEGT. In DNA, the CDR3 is TGTGCCAGCAGTGATGGACTAGCGGGGGGGACTCCCCCAGATACGCAGTATTTT. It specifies CASSDGLAGGTPPDTQYF.

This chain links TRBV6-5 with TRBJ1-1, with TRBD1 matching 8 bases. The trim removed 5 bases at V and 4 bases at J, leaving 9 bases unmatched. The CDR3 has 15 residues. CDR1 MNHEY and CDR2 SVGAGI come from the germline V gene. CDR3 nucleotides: TGTGCCAGCAGTCGCCTAACAGGGGGAAGCACTGAAGCTTTCTTT. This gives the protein CASSRLTGGSTEAFF.

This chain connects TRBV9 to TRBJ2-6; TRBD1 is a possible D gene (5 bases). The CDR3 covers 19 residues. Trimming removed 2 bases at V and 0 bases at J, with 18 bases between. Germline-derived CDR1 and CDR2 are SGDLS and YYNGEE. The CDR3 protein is CASSVSIGAKHSGANVLTF. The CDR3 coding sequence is TGTGCCAGCAGCGTGTCTATTGGGGCTAAACACTCTGGGGCCAACGTCCTGACTTTC.

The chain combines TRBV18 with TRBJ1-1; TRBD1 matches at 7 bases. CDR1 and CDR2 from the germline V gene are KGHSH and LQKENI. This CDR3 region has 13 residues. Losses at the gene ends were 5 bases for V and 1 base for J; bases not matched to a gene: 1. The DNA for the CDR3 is TGTGCCAGCTCAAGACAGGGGAACACTGAAGCTTTCTTT. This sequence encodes CASSRQGNTEAFF.

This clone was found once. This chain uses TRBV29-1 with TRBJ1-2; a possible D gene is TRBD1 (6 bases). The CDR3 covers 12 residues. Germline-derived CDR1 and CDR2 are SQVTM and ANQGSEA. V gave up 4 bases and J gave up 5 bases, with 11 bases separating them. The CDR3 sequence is CSVVDSQYGYTF. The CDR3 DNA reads TGCAGCGTTGTGGACAGTCAATATGGCTACACCTTC.

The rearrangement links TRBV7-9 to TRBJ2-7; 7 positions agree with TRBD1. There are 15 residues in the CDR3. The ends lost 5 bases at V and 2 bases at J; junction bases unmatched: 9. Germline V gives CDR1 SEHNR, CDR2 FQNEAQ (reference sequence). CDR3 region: CASSPDLGQPYEQYF. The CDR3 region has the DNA TGTGCCAGCAGCCCAGATCTGGGACAGCCCTACGAGCAGTACTTC.

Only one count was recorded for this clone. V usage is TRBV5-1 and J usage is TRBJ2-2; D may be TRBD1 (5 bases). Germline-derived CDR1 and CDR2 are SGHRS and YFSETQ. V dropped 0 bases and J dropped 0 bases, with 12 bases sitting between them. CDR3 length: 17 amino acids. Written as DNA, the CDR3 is TGCGCCAGCAGCTTGGGTAGGGGAAGAGCGAACACCGGGGAGCTGTTTTTT. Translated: CASSLGRGRANTGELFF.

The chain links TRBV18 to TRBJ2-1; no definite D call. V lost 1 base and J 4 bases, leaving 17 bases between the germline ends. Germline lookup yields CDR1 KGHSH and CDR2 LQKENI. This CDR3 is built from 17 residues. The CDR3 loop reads CASSPHGLSDGYNEQFF. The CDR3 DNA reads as TGTGCCAGCTCACCACACGGCCTCAGCGATGGTTACAATGAGCAGTTCTTC.